Shown below are 3 T cell receptor beta chains from a single sample sequenced in a study of blood T cell repertoires in COVID-19. This table comes from immunoSEQ multiplex PCR, and its TCRdb copy is limited to in-frame clones, with some not included. The data hold 200,000 to 250,000 clones, with about 86% observed a single time. The sequencing input was peripheral blood. Receptor source: a woman aged 55-69 years with acute or convalescent COVID-19.

CDR3 sequence reads: CASSQSSPGLANSPLHF. The DNA of the CDR3 is TGCGCCAGCAGCCAATCTTCCCCGGGACTGGCAAATTCACCCCTCCACTTT. The V call is TRBV4-1, the J call TRBJ1-6; a weak D match, TRBD1 (5 bases). Trimming removed 2 bases at V and 7 bases at J, with 18 bases between. Germline V gives CDR1 MGHRA, CDR2 YSYEKL. The CDR3 consists of 17 residues.

The J gene is TRBJ1-2, the V gene TRBV12-3 or TRBV12-4, with a possible D match to TRBD1 (5 bases). The CDR3 length is 13 residues. The V end lost 5 bases, the J end lost 4 bases, and 11 bases lay between the germline ends. The CDR3 bases are TGTGCCAGCAGTGATGACAGAGTCTATGGCTACACCTTC. Translating gives CASSDDRVYGYTF.

The chain links TRBV4-2 to TRBJ2-7; D remains ambiguous. Germline CDR1 LGHNA, CDR2 YNFKEQ. Trimming pared 4 bases from V and 3 bases from J, leaving 7 bases between. The CDR3 contains 12 residues. The CDR3: CASSPRGYEQYF. In DNA, the CDR3 is TGTGCCAGCAGCCCTCGAGGCTACGAGCAGTACTTC.